Sequencing of this T cell receptor (beta chain) was carried out in a study of neoadjuvant anti-PD-1 for oral cavity cancer. In the study overall: Most patients had three to four biweekly doses of 3 mg/kg nivolumab before resection. Patients without progression received a fourth nivolumab dose around day 43, then surgical resection on days 50-56.

V shed 8 bases, J shed 4 bases, and the junction held 7 bases outside the gene matches. CDR1 is ENHRY, CDR2 SYGVKD, per germline. CDR3 size: 15 residues. Most PBMC samples had approximately 470 ng input DNA in six replicates. The table came from immunoSEQ multiplex PCR; TCRdb's copy has only in-frame clones and leaves some out. The sample shows more than 15,000 clones, less than 70% of them seen only once. Patients had HPV-negative, locally advanced oral cavity squamous cell carcinoma. The specimen comprised PBMCs, sampled before nivolumab (anti-PD-1) treatment. This clonotype originated in a person between 40 and 85 years old with oral cavity squamous cell carcinoma. The chain has TRBV10-3 and TRBJ2-2; 10 positions match TRBD1. The CDR3 DNA follows: TGTGCCATCGGAAGGGGGACAGGGGTCACCGGGGAGCTGTTTTTT. Residues: CAIGRGTGVTGELFF.